This T cell receptor beta chain appears in the sequencing data of a study of beta chain features in type 1 diabetes. Study-level points and caveats: Patients with Type 1 diabetes showed moderately but significantly shorter TCRB CDR3s in all four CD4+ subsets. Sampled from patients, naive, central memory and Treg TCRB repertoires appeared more similar than those sampled from healthy donors. Highly expressing activated T cells could be over-counted with a cDNA template.

Reverse transcription of all isolated RNA meant that expressed TCRB transcripts were sequenced. Sequencing used immunoSEQ multiplex PCR; TCRdb keeps in-frame clones, though not all of them. The repertoire consists of 900,000 or so clones, with roughly 15% occurring once and the leading ten covering about 0.02%. As to this clone: Its antigen is not identified.

Every single donor gave one heparinised blood draw, and these averaged about 110 mL. Germline loops: CDR1 LGHNA, CDR2 YNFKEQ. CDR3 length equals 15 residues. The V and J ends lost 0 bases and 7 bases respectively, with 13 bases between them. This TCR was sampled from a woman aged 18 to 35 in good health. The V and J genes are TRBV4-2 and TRBJ2-1; tentatively, D is TRBD1 (6 bases). The sample consisted of naive CD4+ T cells from blood. CDR3 region: CASSQDHAGANEQFF. The DNA of the CDR3 is TGTGCCAGCAGCCAAGATCACGCAGGGGCTAATGAGCAGTTCTTC.